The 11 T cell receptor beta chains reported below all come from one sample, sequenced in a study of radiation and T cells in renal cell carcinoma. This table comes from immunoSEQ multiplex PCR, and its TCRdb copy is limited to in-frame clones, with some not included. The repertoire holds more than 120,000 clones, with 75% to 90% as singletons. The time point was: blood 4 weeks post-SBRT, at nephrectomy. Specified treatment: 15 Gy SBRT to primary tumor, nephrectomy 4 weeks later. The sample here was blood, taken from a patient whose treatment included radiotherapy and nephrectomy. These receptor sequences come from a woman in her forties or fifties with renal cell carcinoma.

The CDR3 protein is CASSEGLAGGNSYNEQFF. As DNA, the CDR3 is TGCGCCAGCAGTGAGGGACTAGCGGGAGGTAACTCCTACAATGAGCAGTTCTTC. This chain joins TRBV10-2 and TRBJ2-1, with 14 positions matching TRBD2. CDR1 and CDR2 (germline): WSHSY, SAAADI. V trimming: 2 bases; J trimming: 0 bases; junction bases outside the gene matches: 3. The CDR3 is made up of 18 amino acids.

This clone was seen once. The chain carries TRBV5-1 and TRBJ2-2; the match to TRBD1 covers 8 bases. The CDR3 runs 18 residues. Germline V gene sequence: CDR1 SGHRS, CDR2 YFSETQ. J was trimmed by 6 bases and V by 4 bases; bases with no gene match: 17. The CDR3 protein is CASSGWTGYSFVAGELFF. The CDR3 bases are TGCGCCAGCAGCGGATGGACAGGGTATAGTTTTGTCGCCGGGGAGCTGTTTTTT.

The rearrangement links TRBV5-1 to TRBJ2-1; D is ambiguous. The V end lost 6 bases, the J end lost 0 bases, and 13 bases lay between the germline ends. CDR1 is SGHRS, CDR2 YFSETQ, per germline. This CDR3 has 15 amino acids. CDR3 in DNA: TGCGCCAGCATGCCCGGTTTTGGCTCCTACAATGAGCAGTTCTTC. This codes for CASMPGFGSYNEQFF. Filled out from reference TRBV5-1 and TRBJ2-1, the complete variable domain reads KAGVTQTPRYLIKTRGQQVTLSCSPISGHRSVSWYQQTPGQGLQFLFEYFSETQRNKGNFPGRFSGRQFSNSRSEMNVSTLELGDSALYLCASMPGFGSYNEQFFGPGTRLTVL.

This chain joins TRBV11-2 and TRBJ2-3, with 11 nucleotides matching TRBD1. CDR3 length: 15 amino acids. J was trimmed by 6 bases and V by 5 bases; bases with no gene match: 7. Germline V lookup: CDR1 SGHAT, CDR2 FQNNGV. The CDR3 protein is CASSPLGQGGDTQYF. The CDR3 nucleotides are TGTGCCAGCAGCCCATTGGGACAGGGGGGGGATACGCAGTATTTT.

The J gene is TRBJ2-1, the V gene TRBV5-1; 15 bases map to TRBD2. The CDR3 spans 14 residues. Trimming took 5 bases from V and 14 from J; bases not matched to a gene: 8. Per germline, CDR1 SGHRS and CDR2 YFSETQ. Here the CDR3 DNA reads TGCGCCAGCAGATGGACTAGCGGGGGGGAGTATGAGTTCTTC. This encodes CASRWTSGGEYEFF.

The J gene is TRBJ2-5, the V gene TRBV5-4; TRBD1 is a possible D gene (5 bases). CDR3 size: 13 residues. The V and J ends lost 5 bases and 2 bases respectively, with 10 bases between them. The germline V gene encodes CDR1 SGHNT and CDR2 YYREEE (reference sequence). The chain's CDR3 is CASSLTEQETQYF. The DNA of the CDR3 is TGTGCCAGCAGTCTGACAGAACAAGAGACCCAGTACTTC.

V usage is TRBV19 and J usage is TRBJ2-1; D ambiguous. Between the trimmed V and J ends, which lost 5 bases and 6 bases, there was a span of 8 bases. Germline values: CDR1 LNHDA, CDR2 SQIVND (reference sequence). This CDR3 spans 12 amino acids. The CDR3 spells CASSSGLNEQFF. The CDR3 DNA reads TGTGCCAGTAGTTCGGGTCTCAATGAGCAGTTCTTC. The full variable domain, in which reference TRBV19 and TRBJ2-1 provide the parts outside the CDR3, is DGGITQSPKYLFRKEGQNVTLSCEQNLNHDAMYWYRQDPGQGLRLIYYSQIVNDFQKGDIAEGYSVSREKKESFPLTVTSAQKNPTAFYLCASSSGLNEQFFGPGTRLTVL.

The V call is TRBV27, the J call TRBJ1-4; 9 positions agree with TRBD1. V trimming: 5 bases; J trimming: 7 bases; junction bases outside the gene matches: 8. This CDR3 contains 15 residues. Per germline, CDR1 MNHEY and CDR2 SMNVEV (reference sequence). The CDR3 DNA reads TGTGCCAGCAGTCTCTCCACAGGGGGCGGTGAAAAACTGTTTTTT. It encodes CASSLSTGGGEKLFF.

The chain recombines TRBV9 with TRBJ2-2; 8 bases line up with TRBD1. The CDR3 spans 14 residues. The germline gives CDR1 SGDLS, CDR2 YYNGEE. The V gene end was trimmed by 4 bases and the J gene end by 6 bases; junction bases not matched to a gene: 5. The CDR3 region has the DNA TGTGCCAGCAGCCCGGGACAGGCAGCCGGGGAGCTGTTTTTT. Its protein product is CASSPGQAAGELFF.

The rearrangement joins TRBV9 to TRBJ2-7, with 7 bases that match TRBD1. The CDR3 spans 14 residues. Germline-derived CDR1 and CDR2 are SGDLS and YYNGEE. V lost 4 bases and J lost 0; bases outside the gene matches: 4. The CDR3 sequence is CASSMGQNSYEQYF. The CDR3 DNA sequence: TGTGCCAGCAGCATGGGACAGAACTCCTACGAGCAGTACTTC. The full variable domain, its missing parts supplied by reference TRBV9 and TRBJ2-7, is DSGVTQTPKHLITATGQRVTLRCSPRSGDLSVYWYQQSLDQGLQFLIQYYNGEERAKGNILERFSAQQFPDLHSELNLSSLELGDSALYFCASSMGQNSYEQYFGPGTRLTVT.

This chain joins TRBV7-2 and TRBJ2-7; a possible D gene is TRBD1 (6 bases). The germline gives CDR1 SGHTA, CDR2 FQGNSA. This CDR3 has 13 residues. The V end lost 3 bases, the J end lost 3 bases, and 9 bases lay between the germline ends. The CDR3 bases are TGTGCCAGCAGCTTGGGGGCTCTCTACGAGCAGTACTTC. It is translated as CASSLGALYEQYF.